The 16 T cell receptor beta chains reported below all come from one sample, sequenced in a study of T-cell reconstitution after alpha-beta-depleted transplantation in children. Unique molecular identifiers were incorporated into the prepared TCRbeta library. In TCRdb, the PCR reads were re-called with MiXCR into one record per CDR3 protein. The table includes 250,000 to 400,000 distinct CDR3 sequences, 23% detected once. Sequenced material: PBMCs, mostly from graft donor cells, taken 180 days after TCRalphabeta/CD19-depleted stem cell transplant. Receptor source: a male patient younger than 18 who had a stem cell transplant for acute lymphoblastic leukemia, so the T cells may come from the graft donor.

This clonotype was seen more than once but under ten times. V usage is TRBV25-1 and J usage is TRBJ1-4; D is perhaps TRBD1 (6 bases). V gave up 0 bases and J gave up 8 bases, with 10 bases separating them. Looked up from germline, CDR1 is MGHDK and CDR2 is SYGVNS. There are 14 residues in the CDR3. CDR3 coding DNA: TGTGCCAGCAGTGAATACAGGGGCGGCGAAAAACTGTTTTTT. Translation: CASSEYRGGEKLFF.

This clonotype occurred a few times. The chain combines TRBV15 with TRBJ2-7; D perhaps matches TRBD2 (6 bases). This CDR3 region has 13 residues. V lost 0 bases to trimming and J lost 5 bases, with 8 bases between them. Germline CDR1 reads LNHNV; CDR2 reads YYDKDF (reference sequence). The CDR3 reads CATSRDRRDEQYF. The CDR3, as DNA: TGTGCCACCAGCAGAGATAGGAGGGACGAGCAGTACTTC.

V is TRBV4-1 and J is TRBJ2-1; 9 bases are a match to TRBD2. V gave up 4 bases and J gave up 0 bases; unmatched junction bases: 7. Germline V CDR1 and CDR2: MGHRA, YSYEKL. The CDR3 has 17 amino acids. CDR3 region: CASSPGLATSSYNEQFF. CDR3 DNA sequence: TGCGCCAGCAGCCCAGGACTAGCGACTAGCTCCTACAATGAGCAGTTCTTC.

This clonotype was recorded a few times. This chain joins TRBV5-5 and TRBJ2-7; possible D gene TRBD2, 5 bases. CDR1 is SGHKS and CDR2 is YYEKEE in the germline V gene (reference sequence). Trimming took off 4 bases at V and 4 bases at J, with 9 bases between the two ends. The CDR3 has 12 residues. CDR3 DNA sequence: TGTGCCAGCAGCAATAGGGAGTACGAGCAGTACTTC. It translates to CASSNREYEQYF.

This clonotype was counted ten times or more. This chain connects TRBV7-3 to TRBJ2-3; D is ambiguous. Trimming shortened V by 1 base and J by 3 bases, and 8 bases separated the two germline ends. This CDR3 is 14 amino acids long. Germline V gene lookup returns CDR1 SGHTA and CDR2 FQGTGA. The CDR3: CASSLSRDTDTQYF. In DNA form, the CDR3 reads TGTGCCAGCAGCTTAAGTAGGGATACAGATACGCAGTATTTT.

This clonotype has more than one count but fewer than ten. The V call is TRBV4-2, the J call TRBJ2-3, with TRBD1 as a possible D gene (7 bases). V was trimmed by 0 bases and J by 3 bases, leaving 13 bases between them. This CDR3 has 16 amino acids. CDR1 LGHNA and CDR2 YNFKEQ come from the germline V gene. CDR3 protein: CASSQDPRGRTDTQYF. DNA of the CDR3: TGTGCCAGCAGCCAAGATCCCAGGGGGAGGACAGATACGCAGTATTTT.

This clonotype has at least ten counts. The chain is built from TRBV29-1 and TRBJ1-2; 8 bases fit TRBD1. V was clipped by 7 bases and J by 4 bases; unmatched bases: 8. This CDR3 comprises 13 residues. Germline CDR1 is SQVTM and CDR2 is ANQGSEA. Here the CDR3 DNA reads TGCAGCGGAACAATAGACAGGGGCTATGGCTACACCTTC. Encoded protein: CSGTIDRGYGYTF. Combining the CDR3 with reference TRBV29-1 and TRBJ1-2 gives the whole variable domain SAVISQKPSRDICQRGTSLTIQCQVDSQVTMMFWYRQQPGQSLTLIATANQGSEATYESGFVIDKFPISRPNLTFSTLTVSNMSPEDSSIYLCSGTIDRGYGYTFGSGTRLTVV.

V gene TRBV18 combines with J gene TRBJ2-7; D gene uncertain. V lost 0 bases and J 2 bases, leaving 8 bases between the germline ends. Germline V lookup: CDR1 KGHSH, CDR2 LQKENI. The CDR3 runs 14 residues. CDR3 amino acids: CASSPPGPAYEQYF. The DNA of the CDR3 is TGTGCCAGCTCACCACCGGGCCCCGCCTACGAGCAGTACTTC. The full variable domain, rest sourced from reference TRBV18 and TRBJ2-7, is NAGVMQNPRHLVRRRGQEARLRCSPMKGHSHVYWYRQLPEEGLKFMVYLQKENIIDESGMPKERFSAEFPKEGPSILRIQQVVRGDSAAYFCASSPPGPAYEQYFGPGTRLTVT.

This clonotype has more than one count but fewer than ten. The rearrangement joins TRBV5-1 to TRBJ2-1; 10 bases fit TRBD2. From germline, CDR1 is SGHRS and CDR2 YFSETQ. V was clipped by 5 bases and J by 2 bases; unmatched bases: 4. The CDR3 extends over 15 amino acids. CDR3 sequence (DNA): TGCGCCAGCAGTGTAGCGGGAGGCGCCTACAATGAGCAGTTCTTC. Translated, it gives CASSVAGGAYNEQFF.

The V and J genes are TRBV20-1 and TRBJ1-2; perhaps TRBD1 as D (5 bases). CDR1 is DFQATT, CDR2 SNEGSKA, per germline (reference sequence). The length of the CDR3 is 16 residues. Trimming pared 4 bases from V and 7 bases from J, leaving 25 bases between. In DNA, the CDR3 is TGCAGTGCTACTTCCTCCGGGGCCGCAAACCGGGGTGGCTACACCTTC. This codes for CSATSSGAANRGGYTF.

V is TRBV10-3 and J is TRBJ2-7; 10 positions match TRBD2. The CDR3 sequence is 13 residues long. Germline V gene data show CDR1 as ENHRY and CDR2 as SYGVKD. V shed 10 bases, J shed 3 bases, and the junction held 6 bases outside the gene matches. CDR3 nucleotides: TGTGCCAACAGCGTAGCGGGAGGCTACGAGCAGTACTTC. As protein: CANSVAGGYEQYF.

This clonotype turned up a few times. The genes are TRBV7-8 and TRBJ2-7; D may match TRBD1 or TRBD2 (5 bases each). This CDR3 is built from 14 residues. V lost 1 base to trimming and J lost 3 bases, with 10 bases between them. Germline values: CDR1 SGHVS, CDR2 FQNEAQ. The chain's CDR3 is CASSLGGPIYEQYF. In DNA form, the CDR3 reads TGTGCCAGCAGCTTAGGGGGACCTATCTACGAGCAGTACTTC.

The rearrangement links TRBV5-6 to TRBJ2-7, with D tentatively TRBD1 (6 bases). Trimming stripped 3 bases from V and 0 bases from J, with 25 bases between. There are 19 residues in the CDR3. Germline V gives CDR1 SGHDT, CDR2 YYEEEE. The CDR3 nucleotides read TGTGCCAGCAGCTCTCCCATTACAGGGTCAGCTACTATCTCCTACGAGCAGTACTTC. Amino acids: CASSSPITGSATISYEQYF.

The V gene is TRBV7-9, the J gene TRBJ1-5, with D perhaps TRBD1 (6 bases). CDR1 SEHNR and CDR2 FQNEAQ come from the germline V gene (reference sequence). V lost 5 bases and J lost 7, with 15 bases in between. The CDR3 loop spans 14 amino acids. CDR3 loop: CASSHSTGGQPQHF. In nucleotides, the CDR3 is TGTGCCAGCAGCCACAGCACGGGGGGCCAGCCCCAGCATTTT.

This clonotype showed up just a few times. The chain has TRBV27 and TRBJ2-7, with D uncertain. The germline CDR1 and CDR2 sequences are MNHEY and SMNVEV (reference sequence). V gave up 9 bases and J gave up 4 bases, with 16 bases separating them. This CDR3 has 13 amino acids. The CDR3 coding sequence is TGTGCCAGTAGTACCAACCCCCTTTACGAGCAGTACTTC. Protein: CASSTNPLYEQYF.

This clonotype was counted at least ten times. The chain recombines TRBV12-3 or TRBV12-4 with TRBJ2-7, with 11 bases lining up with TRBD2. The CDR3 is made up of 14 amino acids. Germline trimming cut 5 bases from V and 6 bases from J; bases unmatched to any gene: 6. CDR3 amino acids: CASSLTSGRSEQYF. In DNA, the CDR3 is TGTGCCAGCAGTCTAACTAGCGGGAGAAGCGAGCAGTACTTC.